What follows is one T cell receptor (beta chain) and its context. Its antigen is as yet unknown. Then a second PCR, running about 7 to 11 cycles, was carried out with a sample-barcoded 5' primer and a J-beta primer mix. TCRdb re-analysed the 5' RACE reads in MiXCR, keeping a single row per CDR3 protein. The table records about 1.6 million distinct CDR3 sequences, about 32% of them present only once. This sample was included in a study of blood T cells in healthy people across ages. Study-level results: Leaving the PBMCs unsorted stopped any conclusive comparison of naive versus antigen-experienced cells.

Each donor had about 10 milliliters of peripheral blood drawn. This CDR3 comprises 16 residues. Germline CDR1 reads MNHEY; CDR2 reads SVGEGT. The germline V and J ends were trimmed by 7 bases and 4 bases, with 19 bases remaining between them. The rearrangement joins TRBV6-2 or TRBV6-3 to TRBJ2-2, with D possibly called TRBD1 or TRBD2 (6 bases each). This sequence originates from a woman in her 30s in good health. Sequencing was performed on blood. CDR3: CASTHGSGASTGELFF. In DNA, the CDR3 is TGTGCCAGCACCCACGGGTCGGGGGCGAGCACCGGGGAGCTGTTTTTT.